This note documents a single T cell receptor beta chain sequence. A junction end diverges from the germline sequence, so it may reflect a read error. The authors sorted naive CD8 T cells as CD8+CD4-CCR7+CD45RA+. This entry comes from a study of molecular identifiers for immune sequencing clone quantification. A single record per CDR3 protein comes from TCRdb applying MiXCR to the PCR reads. This sample has over 65,000 distinct CDR3 sequences, with more than 20% found just once. Germline V gene data show CDR1 as GTSNPN and CDR2 as SVGIG (reference sequence). The CDR3 has 11 amino acids. The sample was naive CD8+ T cells from blood, with Jurkat cell RNA spiked in. Subset defined: FACS-sorted CD8+CD4-CCR7+CD45RA+ naive T cells. This TCR derives from a human donor in good health. Some libraries in this study had Jurkat cell RNA spiked in. V and J are TRBV30 and TRBJ1-1; no clear D. CDR3 nucleotide sequence: TGTGCCTGGAGTCTAAACACTGTAGCTTTCTTT. As protein: CAWSLNTVAFF.